Listed below are T cell receptor beta chains from one sample, sequenced in a study of cytomegalovirus exposure and HLA in healthy donors. Assay used: immunoSEQ multiplex PCR; TCRdb lists only in-frame clones, some missing. The listing contains fewer than 150,000 clones. The sample was PBMCs. The receptor set was obtained from a man aged 40-49 years in good health and CMV-seronegative. Each CDR3 is given with its conserved first and last residue. A D gene is named only where the DNA matches it firmly.

>TRBV5-1|-|TRBJ2-7
CASSARQISEQYF
TGCGCCAGCAGCGCCAGACAGATATCCGAGCAGTACTTC
>TRBV27|-|TRBJ2-4
CASSFPGTTKNIQYF
TGTGCCAGCAGTTTCCCTGGGACAACCAAAAACATTCAGTACTTC
>TRBV10-3|TRBD1|TRBJ1-4
CATGDREGEKLFF
TGTGCCACCGGGGACAGGGAAGGGGAAAAACTGTTTTTT
>TRBV4-3|TRBD1|TRBJ2-7
CASSQGGTGGTEQYF
TGCGCCAGCAGCCAAGGCGGGACAGGGGGCACCGAGCAGTACTTC
>TRBV28|TRBD1|TRBJ1-4
CASSLQQGAGKLFF
TGTGCCAGCAGTTTACAACAGGGGGCAGGAAAACTGTTTTTT
>TRBV5-1|-|TRBJ1-6
CASSLATLQGGNSPLHF
TGCGCCAGCAGCTTGGCCACTCTGCAGGGAGGAAATTCACCCCTCCACTTT
>TRBV28|-|TRBJ2-7
CASSWGVYEQYF
TGTGCCAGCAGTTGGGGGGTCTACGAGCAGTACTTC
>TRBV2|-|TRBJ2-2
CASSPGTPGELFF
TGTGCCAGCAGCCCCGGGACTCCCGGGGAGCTGTTTTTT
>TRBV18|-|TRBJ2-2
CASSPNSAANTGELFF
TGTGCCAGCTCACCAAACAGTGCCGCGAACACCGGGGAGCTGTTTTTT
>TRBV9|TRBD1|TRBJ2-5
CASSDNRGRGETQYF
TGTGCCAGCAGCGACAACAGGGGAAGGGGAGAGACCCAGTACTTC
>TRBV5-4|-|TRBJ2-1
CASSLDPVTGYNEQFF
TGTGCCAGCAGCTTGGACCCCGTGACAGGATACAATGAGCAGTTCTTC
>TRBV6-5|-|TRBJ1-4
CASREGGTAQKLFF
TGTGCCAGCAGAGAAGGCGGGACTGCGCAAAAACTGTTTTTT
>TRBV13|TRBD2|TRBJ2-1
CASSSTGGFYNEQFF
TGTGCCAGCAGCTCGACCGGGGGGTTCTACAATGAGCAGTTCTTC
>TRBV6-1|TRBD2|TRBJ2-5
CASSAHSGGSLGETQYF
TGTGCCAGCAGTGCCCATAGCGGGGGGTCCCTAGGAGAGACCCAGTACTTC
>TRBV5-1|TRBD1|TRBJ1-3
CASSLAGTGVGSSGNTIYF
TGCGCCAGCAGTCTCGCCGGGACAGGGGTCGGGAGCTCTGGAAACACCATATATTTT
>TRBV25-1|TRBD1|TRBJ1-2
CASSASPGQVGSYGYTF
TGTGCCAGCAGTGCAAGCCCGGGACAGGTTGGGTCCTATGGCTACACCTTC
>TRBV6-6|-|TRBJ1-2
CASTEGKFGGYTF
TGTGCCAGCACCGAGGGCAAGTTCGGGGGCTACACCTTC
>TRBV19|TRBD1|TRBJ1-5
CATWDRFLTSNQPQHF
TGTGCCACCTGGGACAGATTCCTTACTAGCAATCAGCCCCAGCATTTT
>TRBV5-1|TRBD2|TRBJ2-7
CASSLTSGGSEQYF
TGCGCCAGCAGCTTGACTAGCGGGGGTTCCGAGCAGTACTTC
>TRBV2|-|TRBJ1-1
CAGKASAGFTEAFF
TGTGCCGGCAAGGCGTCGGCGGGTTTCACTGAAGCTTTCTTT
>TRBV4-1|TRBD2|TRBJ2-3
CASSQVVAGDTQYF
TGCGCCAGCAGCCAAGTGGTAGCGGGCGATACGCAGTATTTT
>TRBV10-3|-|TRBJ1-5
CAIRREIDQPQHF
TGTGCCATCAGGAGGGAAATCGACCAGCCCCAGCATTTT
>TRBV6-5|-|TRBJ1-3
CASRRGKYGNTIYF
TGTGCCAGCAGACGGGGTAAATATGGAAACACCATATATTTT
>TRBV4-2|TRBD2|TRBJ2-1
CASSQVGSGGSNEQFF
TGTGCCAGCAGCCAAGTCGGTAGCGGGGGGTCCAATGAGCAGTTCTTC
>TRBV10-3|TRBD1|TRBJ2-5
CAIFGTGVKSQETQYF
TGTGCCATTTTCGGGACAGGGGTAAAATCACAAGAGACCCAGTACTTC
>TRBV6-5|TRBD1|TRBJ2-7
CASSASRDSYEQYF
TGTGCCAGCAGTGCATCCCGGGACAGCTACGAGCAGTACTTC
>TRBV27|-|TRBJ2-7
CASSLNGAYEQYF
TGTGCCAGCAGTTTAAACGGGGCCTACGAGCAGTACTTC
>TRBV5-4|TRBD1|TRBJ2-5
CASSFQGVDETQYF
TGTGCCAGCAGCTTCCAGGGGGTAGACGAGACCCAGTACTTC
>TRBV7-7|-|TRBJ1-2
CASSEGPGANYGYTF
TGTGCCAGCAGCGAAGGGCCAGGGGCCAACTATGGCTACACCTTC
>TRBV9|TRBD1|TRBJ1-1
CASSPGQGSNTEAFF
TGTGCCAGCAGCCCTGGACAGGGGTCGAACACTGAAGCTTTCTTT
>TRBV5-5|-|TRBJ2-1
CASSLVGASSYNEQFF
TGTGCCAGCAGCTTGGTTGGGGCGAGCTCCTACAATGAGCAGTTCTTC
>TRBV7-8|-|TRBJ1-5
CASSPDWGGNQPQHF
TGTGCCAGCAGCCCAGACTGGGGGGGCAATCAGCCCCAGCATTTT
>TRBV15|-|TRBJ1-6
CATSQLNSPLHF
TGTGCCACCAGCCAACTTAATTCACCCCTCCACTTT
>TRBV6-1|-|TRBJ1-1
CASTESRTSEAFF
TGTGCCAGCACCGAAAGCCGGACTTCTGAAGCTTTCTTT
>TRBV7-3|-|TRBJ2-5
CASSLTQQETQYF
TGTGCCAGCAGCTTAACGCAGCAAGAGACCCAGTACTTC
>TRBV6-5|-|TRBJ2-3
CASSYSDSYTDTQYF
TGTGCCAGCAGTTACTCGGACAGTTACACAGATACGCAGTATTTT
>TRBV13|TRBD1|TRBJ2-5
CASSLPGQEETQYF
TGTGCCAGCAGCCTTCCGGGACAGGAAGAGACCCAGTACTTC
>TRBV5-1|TRBD1|TRBJ1-5
CASSWGQGGNQPQHF
TGCGCCAGCAGCTGGGGACAGGGGGGTAATCAGCCCCAGCATTTT
>TRBV2|TRBD1|TRBJ1-4
CASSTDRDTISDEKLFF
TGTGCCAGCAGTACGGACAGGGATACAATTTCGGATGAAAAACTGTTTTTT
>TRBV5-6|-|TRBJ2-5
CASSSTAETQYF
TGTGCCAGCAGCTCGACAGCAGAGACCCAGTACTTC
>TRBV7-8|-|TRBJ1-1
CASSSTGNTEAFF
TGTGCCAGCAGCTCGACAGGGAACACTGAAGCTTTCTTT
>TRBV14|-|TRBJ1-2
CASSQTTGAYGYTF
TGTGCCAGCAGCCAAACCACTGGAGCCTATGGCTACACCTTC
>TRBV28|TRBD1|TRBJ1-3
CASSPYPSTGAVGNTIYF
TGTGCCAGCAGTCCCTACCCCTCGACAGGGGCCGTAGGAAACACCATATATTTT
>TRBV19|-|TRBJ2-7
CASSMSFLSYEQYF
TGTGCCAGTAGTATGAGCTTTCTCTCCTACGAGCAGTACTTC
>TRBV2|TRBD2|TRBJ2-1
CASSVRQRGVYNEQFF
TGTGCCAGCAGCGTCCGGCAGCGGGGGGTTTACAATGAGCAGTTCTTC
>TRBV6-5|-|TRBJ2-4
CASRRDDIQYF
TGTGCCAGCAGGAGGGATGACATTCAGTACTTC
>TRBV4-3|TRBD2|TRBJ2-3
CASSQILAASGGAPGTDTQYF
TGCGCCAGCAGCCAGATACTGGCAGCCAGCGGGGGGGCCCCGGGTACAGATACGCAGTATTTT
>TRBV20-1|-|TRBJ2-7
CSAFTGYEQYF
TGCAGTGCCTTTACAGGGTACGAGCAGTACTTC
>TRBV27|TRBD1|TRBJ1-5
CASSPTGQLYQPQHF
TGTGCCAGCAGCCCCACGGGACAGCTTTATCAGCCCCAGCATTTT
>TRBV5-4|TRBD1|TRBJ2-7
CASSPGQGPTYEQYF
TGTGCCAGCAGCCCGGGACAGGGCCCTACCTACGAGCAGTACTTC